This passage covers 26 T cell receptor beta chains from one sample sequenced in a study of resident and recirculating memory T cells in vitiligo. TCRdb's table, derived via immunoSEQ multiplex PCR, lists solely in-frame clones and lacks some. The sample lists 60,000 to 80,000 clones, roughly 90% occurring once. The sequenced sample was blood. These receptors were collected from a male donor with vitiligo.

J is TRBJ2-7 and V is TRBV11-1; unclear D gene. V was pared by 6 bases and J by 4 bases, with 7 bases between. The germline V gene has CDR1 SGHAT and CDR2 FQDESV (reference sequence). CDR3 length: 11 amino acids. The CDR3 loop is CASSGRYEQYF. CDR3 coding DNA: TGTGCCAGCAGTGGCCGTTACGAGCAGTACTTC.

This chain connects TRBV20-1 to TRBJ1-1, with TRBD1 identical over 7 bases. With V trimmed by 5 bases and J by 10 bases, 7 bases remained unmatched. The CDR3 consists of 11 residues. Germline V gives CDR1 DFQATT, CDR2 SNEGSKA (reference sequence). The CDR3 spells CSAPQGDRAFF. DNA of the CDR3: TGCAGTGCTCCGCAGGGGGATCGAGCTTTCTTT.

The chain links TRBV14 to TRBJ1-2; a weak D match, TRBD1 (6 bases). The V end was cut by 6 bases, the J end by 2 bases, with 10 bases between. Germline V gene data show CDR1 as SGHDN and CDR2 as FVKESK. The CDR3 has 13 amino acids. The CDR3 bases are TGTGCCAGCAGTAACAGGGAAAACTATGGCTACACCTTC. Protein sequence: CASSNRENYGYTF.

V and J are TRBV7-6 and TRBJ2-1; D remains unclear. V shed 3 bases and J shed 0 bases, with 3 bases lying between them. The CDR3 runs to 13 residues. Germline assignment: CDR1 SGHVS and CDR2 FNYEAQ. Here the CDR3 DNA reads TGTGCCAGCAGCTTGAGCTCCTACAATGAGCAGTTCTTC. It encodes CASSLSSYNEQFF.

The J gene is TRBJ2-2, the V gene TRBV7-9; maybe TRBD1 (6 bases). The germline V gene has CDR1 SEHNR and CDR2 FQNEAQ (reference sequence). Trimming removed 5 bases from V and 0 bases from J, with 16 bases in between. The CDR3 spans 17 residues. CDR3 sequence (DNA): TGTGCCAGCAGCCCCGATTGGACAGTCCCGAACACCGGGGAGCTGTTTTTT. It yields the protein CASSPDWTVPNTGELFF.

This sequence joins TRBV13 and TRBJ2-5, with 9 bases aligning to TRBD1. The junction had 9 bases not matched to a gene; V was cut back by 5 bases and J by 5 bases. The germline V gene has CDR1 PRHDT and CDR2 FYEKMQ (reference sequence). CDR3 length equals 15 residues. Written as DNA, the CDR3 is TGTGCCAGCAGCACCGGACAGGGGTTCTGGGAGACCCAGTACTTC. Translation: CASSTGQGFWETQYF.

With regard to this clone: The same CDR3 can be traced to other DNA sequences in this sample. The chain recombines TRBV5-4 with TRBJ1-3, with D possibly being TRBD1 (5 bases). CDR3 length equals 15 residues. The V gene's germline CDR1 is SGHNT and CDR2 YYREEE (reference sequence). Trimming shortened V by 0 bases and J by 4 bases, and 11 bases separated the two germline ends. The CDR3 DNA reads TGTGCCAGCAGCTTGGGGACAAGGAACGGAAACACCATATATTTT. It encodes CASSLGTRNGNTIYF.

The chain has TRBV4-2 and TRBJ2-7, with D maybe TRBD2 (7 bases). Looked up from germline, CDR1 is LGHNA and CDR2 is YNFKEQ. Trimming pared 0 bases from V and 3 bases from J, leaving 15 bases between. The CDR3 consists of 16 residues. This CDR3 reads CASSQERGGGSYEQYF. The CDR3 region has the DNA TGTGCCAGCAGCCAAGAGAGGGGGGGCGGCAGCTACGAGCAGTACTTC.

CDR3 DNA sequence: TGTGCCAGTCGTCCGGGACAGGGAGGTTACGAGCAGTACTTC. Translation: CASRPGQGGYEQYF. The genes are TRBV19 and TRBJ2-7, with 9 bases fitting TRBD1. CDR3 length: 14 amino acids. Per germline, CDR1 LNHDA and CDR2 SQIVND (reference sequence). The J segment lost 4 bases and the V segment lost 8 bases, leaving 9 bases of the junction unmatched.

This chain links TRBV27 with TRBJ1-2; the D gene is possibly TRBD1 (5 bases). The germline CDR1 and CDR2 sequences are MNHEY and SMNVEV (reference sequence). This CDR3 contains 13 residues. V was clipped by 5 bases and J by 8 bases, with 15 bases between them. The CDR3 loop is CASSKGDWKGYTF. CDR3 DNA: TGTGCCAGCAGTAAAGGGGATTGGAAGGGCTACACCTTC.

CDR3 residues: CSVGGGGFLETQYF. For the CDR3, the DNA is TGCAGCGTTGGAGGCGGGGGGTTCTTAGAGACCCAGTACTTC. The V and J genes are TRBV29-1 and TRBJ2-5, with 8 bases aligning to TRBD2. V gave up 4 bases and J gave up 4 bases; unmatched junction bases: 8. Germline V lookup: CDR1 SQVTM, CDR2 ANQGSEA. This CDR3 is built from 14 residues.

The CDR3 DNA reads TGTGCCAGCAGTGAAGCATGGGACAGAGCCTACGAGCAGTACTTC. Protein: CASSEAWDRAYEQYF. The rearrangement links TRBV6-1 to TRBJ2-7; 7 bases are shared with TRBD1. Trimming at V came to 0 bases and at J to 2 bases, leaving 4 bases not matched to a gene. The CDR3 is 15 amino acids. Germline-derived CDR1 and CDR2 are MNHNS and SASEGT.

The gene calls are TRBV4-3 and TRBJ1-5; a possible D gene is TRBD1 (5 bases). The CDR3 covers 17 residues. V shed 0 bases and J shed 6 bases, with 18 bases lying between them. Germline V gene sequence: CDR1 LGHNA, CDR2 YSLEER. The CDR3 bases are TGCGCCAGCAGCCAAGATCAATGGAGTACAGGCAGTCAGCCCCAGCATTTT. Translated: CASSQDQWSTGSQPQHF.

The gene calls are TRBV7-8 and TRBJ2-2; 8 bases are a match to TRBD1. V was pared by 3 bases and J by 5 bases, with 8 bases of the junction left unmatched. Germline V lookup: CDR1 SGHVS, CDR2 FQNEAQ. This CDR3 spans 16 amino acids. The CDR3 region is CASSFLGQGGTGELFF. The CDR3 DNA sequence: TGTGCCAGCAGCTTCCTCGGACAGGGAGGAACCGGGGAGCTGTTTTTT.

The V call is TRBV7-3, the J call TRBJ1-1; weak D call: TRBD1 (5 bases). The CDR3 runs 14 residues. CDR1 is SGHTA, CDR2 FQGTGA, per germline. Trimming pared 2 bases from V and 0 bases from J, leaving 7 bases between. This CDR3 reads CASSLQGMNTEAFF. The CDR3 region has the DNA TGTGCCAGCAGCTTACAGGGAATGAACACTGAAGCTTTCTTT.

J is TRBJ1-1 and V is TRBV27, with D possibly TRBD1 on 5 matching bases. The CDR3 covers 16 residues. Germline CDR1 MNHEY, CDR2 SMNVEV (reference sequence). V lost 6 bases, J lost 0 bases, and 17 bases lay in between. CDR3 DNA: TGTGCCAGCAGGGACCGTGGCAGGGTTTTGAACACTGAAGCTTTCTTT. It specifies CASRDRGRVLNTEAFF.

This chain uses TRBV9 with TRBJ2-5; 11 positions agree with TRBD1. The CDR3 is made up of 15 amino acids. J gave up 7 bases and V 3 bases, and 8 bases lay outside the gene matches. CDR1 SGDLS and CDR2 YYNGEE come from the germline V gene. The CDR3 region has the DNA TGTGCCAGCAGCGCCGGGACAGGGGGTTCGGGGACCCAGTACTTC. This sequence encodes CASSAGTGGSGTQYF.

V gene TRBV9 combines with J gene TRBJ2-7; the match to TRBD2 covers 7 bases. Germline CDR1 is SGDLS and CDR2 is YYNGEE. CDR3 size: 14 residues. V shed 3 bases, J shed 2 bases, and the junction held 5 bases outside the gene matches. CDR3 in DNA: TGTGCCAGCAGCGCGGTTGGGAGGGCCTACGAGCAGTACTTC. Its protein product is CASSAVGRAYEQYF.

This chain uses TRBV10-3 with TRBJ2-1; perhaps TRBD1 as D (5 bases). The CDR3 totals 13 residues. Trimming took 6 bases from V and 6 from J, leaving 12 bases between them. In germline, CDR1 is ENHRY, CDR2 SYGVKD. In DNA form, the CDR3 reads TGTGCCATCAGGAAGCGACAGACCAATGAGCAGTTCTTC. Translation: CAIRKRQTNEQFF.

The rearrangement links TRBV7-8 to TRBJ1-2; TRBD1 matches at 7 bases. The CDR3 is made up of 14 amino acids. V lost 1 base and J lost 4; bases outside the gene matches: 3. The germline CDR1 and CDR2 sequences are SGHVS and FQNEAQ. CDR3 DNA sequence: TGTGCCAGCAGCTTAGAGAGGGGGCCCTATGGCTACACCTTC. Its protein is CASSLERGPYGYTF.

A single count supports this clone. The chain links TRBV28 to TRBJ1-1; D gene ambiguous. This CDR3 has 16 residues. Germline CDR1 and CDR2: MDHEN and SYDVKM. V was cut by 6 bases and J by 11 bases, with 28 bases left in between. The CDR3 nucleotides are TGTGCCAGCAGCCTCGGTTACAGTGGGCCCCTACTTAATGCTTTCTTT. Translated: CASSLGYSGPLLNAFF. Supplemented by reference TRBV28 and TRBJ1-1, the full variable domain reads DVKVTQSSRYLVKRTGEKVFLECVQDMDHENMFWYRQDPGLGLRLIYFSYDVKMKEKGDIPEGYSVSREKKERFSLILESASTNQTSMYLCASSLGYSGPLLNAFFGQGTRLTVV.

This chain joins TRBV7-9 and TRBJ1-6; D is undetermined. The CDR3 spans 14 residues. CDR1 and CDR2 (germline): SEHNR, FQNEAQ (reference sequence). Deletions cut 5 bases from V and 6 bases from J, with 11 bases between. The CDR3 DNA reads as TGTGCCAGCAGCCCACCGACGGGTAATTCACCCCTCCACTTT. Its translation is CASSPPTGNSPLHF.

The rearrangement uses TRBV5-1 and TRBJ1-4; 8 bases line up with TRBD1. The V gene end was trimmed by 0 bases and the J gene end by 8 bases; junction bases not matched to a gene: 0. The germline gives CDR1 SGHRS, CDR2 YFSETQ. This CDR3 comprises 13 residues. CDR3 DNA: TGCGCCAGCAGCTTGGGGACAGGGGAAAAACTGTTTTTT. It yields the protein CASSLGTGEKLFF. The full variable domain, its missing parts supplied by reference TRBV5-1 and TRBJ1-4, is KAGVTQTPRYLIKTRGQQVTLSCSPISGHRSVSWYQQTPGQGLQFLFEYFSETQRNKGNFPGRFSGRQFSNSRSEMNVSTLELGDSALYLCASSLGTGEKLFFGSGTQLSVL.

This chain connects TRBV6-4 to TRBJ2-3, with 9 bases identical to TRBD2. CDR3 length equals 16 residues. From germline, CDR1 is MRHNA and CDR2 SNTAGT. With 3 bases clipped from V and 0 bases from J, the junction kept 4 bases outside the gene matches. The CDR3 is CASSEEAGGSTDTQYF. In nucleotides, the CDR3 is TGTGCCAGCAGTGAAGAAGCGGGGGGCAGCACAGATACGCAGTATTTT.

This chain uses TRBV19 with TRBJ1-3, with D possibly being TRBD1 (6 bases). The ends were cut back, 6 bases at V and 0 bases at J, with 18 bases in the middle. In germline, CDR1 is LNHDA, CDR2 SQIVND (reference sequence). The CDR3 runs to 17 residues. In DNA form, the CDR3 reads TGTGCCAGTAGCGGACTCAGGACAGAGAGCTCTGGAAACACCATATATTTT. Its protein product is CASSGLRTESSGNTIYF.

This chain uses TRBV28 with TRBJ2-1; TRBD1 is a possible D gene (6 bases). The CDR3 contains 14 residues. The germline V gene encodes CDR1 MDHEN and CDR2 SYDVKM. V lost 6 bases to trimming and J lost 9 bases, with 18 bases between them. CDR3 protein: CASSLTGIRGEQFF. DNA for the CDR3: TGTGCCAGCAGCCTTACAGGGATTCGTGGTGAGCAGTTCTTC.